This T cell receptor beta chain came from a study of Ad26.COV2.S vaccination and SARS-CoV-2 variants. Study as a whole: The donor belonged to the COV1001 Ad26.COV2.S trial arm. The study's findings and limits: Measures of TCR breadth and depth may have fallen short of total T cell responses. Vaccinees displayed broader spike-specific TCR repertoires than placebo recipients.

The germline gives CDR1 MNHEY, CDR2 SVGEGT. The CDR3 totals 15 residues. The V and J ends lost 2 bases and 4 bases, in that order; junction bases with no gene match: 5. With regard to this clone: Its antigen is as yet unknown.

TCRdb's copy holds only in-frame clones and misses some; the assay was immunoSEQ multiplex PCR. This repertoire shows about 410,000 clones, roughly 90% found once; its top ten account for around 1.7%. Treatment in this sample: around 19 received Ad26.COV2.S at low or high dose, single or two shots; about 5 received placebo; per-sample allocation not given. Sampling happened 63 days after the first vaccine or placebo injection. Sequencing used peripheral blood, obtained in a trial of Ad26.COV2.S vaccine versus placebo. The clonotype was recovered from a person between 18 and 65 years old who received the Ad26.COV2.S COVID-19 vaccine or a placebo. The genes are TRBV6-2 or TRBV6-3 and TRBJ2-7, with 10 bases lining up with TRBD1. CDR3 protein: CASSYLGTGVYEQYF. The CDR3 DNA is TGTGCCAGCAGTTACCTCGGGACAGGGGTATACGAGCAGTACTTC.